This T cell receptor beta chain was profiled in a study of CD8 T cells in Susac syndrome. RNA, at roughly 0.45 to 1 ug, was reverse transcribed with random hexamers. TCRdb processed the immunoSEQ multiplex PCR reads anew with MiXCR; each CDR3 protein has one entry. The data show some 180,000 distinct CDR3 sequences, about 95% seen once. The CDR3 has 15 residues. The trim removed 3 bases at V and 8 bases at J, leaving 12 bases unmatched. Germline V lookup: CDR1 GTSNPN, CDR2 SVGIG (reference sequence). Input material: CD4+ T cells from PBMCs. The gene calls are TRBV30 and TRBJ2-3; TRBD1 matches at 9 bases. This clonotype was obtained from a human donor in good health. The CDR3 loop reads CAWSSLPDRGVTQYF. CDR3 DNA: TGTGCCTGGAGCTCGCTTCCGGACAGGGGAGTTACGCAGTATTTT.